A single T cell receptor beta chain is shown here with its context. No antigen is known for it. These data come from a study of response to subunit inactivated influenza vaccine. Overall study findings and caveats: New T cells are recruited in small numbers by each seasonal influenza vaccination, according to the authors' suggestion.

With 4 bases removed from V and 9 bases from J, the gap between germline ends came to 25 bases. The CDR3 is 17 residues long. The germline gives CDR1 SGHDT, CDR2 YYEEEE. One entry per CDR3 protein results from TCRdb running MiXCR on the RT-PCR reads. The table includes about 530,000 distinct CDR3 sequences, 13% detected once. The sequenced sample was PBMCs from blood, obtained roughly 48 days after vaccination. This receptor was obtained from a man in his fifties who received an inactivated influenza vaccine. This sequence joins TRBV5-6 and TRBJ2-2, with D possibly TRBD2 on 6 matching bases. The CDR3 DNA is TGTGCCAGCAGCCCCCGGGAGAGAGACCGGCAGATCAGGGAGCTGTTTTTT. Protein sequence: CASSPRERDRQIRELFF.